A single sample is the source of the 13 T cell receptor beta chains below, sequenced in a study of radiation and T cells in renal cell carcinoma. Time point indicated: blood 4 weeks post-SBRT, at nephrectomy. Treatment in this sample: 15 Gy SBRT to primary tumor, nephrectomy 4 weeks later. Libraries were prepared by immunoSEQ multiplex PCR; TCRdb keeps only in-frame clonotypes and omits some of them. The sample lists over 120,000 clones; less than 90% were seen once. Here the sequenced sample was blood, taken from a patient whose treatment included radiotherapy and nephrectomy. The receptors were sampled from a woman between 50 and 59 years old with renal cell carcinoma.

Details on this clone: The same CDR3 can be traced to other DNA sequences in this sample. This sequence joins TRBV10-3 and TRBJ1-2; D call uncertain. V lost 0 bases and J lost 3, with 5 bases in between. The CDR3 has 13 residues. Germline V CDR1 and CDR2: ENHRY, SYGVKD. CDR3 coding DNA: TGTGCCATCAGTGAGTCTAAAGACTATGGCTACACCTTC. Protein: CAISESKDYGYTF.

This chain uses TRBV7-6 with TRBJ1-1; D ambiguous. Trimming stripped 5 bases from V and 0 bases from J, with 10 bases between. Per the germline V gene, CDR1 is SGHVS and CDR2 is FNYEAQ. The CDR3 contains 14 residues. The CDR3 nucleotides read TGTGCCAGCAGCCCAATGCTAGTGAACACTGAAGCTTTCTTT. It encodes CASSPMLVNTEAFF.

The chain carries TRBV15 and TRBJ1-2; a possible D gene is TRBD1 (5 bases). V lost 1 base, J lost 2 bases, and 8 bases lay in between. Germline CDR1 LNHNV, CDR2 YYDKDF (reference sequence). This CDR3 has 14 residues. The CDR3 region has the DNA TGTGCCACCAGCAGAGGGGGACGGAACTATGGCTACACCTTC. Its protein is CATSRGGRNYGYTF. The full variable domain, rest sourced from reference TRBV15 and TRBJ1-2, is DAMVIQNPRYQVTQFGKPVTLSCSQTLNHNVMYWYQQKSSQAPKLLFHYYDKDFNNEADTPDNFQSRRPNTSFCFLDIRSPGLGDTAMYLCATSRGGRNYGYTFGSGTRLTVV.

The rearrangement uses TRBV5-1 and TRBJ1-6; no firm D call. Germline CDR1 is SGHRS and CDR2 is YFSETQ. The CDR3 length is 11 residues. V was cut by 4 bases and J by 8 bases, with 4 bases left in between. CDR3 in amino acids: CASSQDSPLHF. The CDR3 DNA reads TGCGCCAGCAGCCAGGATTCACCCCTCCACTTT.

The chain uses TRBV28 and TRBJ1-1; 8 bases agree with TRBD1. Germline CDR1 reads MDHEN; CDR2 reads SYDVKM. Germline trimming cut 2 bases from V and 5 bases from J; bases unmatched to any gene: 7. The CDR3 totals 15 residues. For the CDR3, the DNA is TGTGCCAGCAGTTTAGCCGCAGGGGGCGAGACTGAAGCTTTCTTT. Translation gives CASSLAAGGETEAFF.

This chain uses TRBV10-3 with TRBJ2-7, with 8 bases lining up with TRBD2. The CDR3 has 16 residues. Germline V CDR1 and CDR2: ENHRY, SYGVKD. The ends lost 4 bases at V and 4 bases at J; junction bases unmatched: 12. The CDR3, as DNA: TGTGCCATCAGTGCATATTCAGGACTAGCTAATTACGAGCAGTACTTC. Translated, it gives CAISAYSGLANYEQYF.

The chain combines TRBV6-1 with TRBJ1-6, with a tentative D call TRBD1 (5 bases). V was clipped by 6 bases and J by 6 bases, with 9 bases between them. This CDR3 has 13 amino acids. CDR1 and CDR2 (germline): MNHNS, SASEGT. The CDR3 bases are TGTGCCAGCAGCCGGGACCTTAATTCACCCCTCCACTTT. It encodes CASSRDLNSPLHF.

The chain employs TRBV15 and TRBJ1-1; D gene uncertain. Per germline, CDR1 LNHNV and CDR2 YYDKDF (reference sequence). The length of the CDR3 is 14 residues. Trimming left V 0 bases short and J 5 bases short, with 10 bases between. In DNA form, the CDR3 reads TGTGCCACCAGCAGAGATCAAGGGTATACTGAAGCTTTCTTT. The encoded protein is CATSRDQGYTEAFF.

In the case of this clone: The CDR3 ends on some other residue instead of the conserved phenylalanine or tryptophan, so this is likely a read error. Because the CDR3's place on the DNA is in doubt, the DNA is left out and the CDR3 is given as listed by TCRdb. The chain links TRBV5-6 to TRBJ2-7; TRBD1 is the table's D call, not checked against the DNA. Termini included, the CDR3 measures 13 amino acids. The germline CDR1 and CDR2 sequences are SGHDT and YYEEEE. CDR3 in amino acids: CASSLGGLFAVNL.

The rearrangement uses TRBV2 and TRBJ2-5; TRBD1 or TRBD2 may be the D gene (5 bases each). Between the trimmed V and J ends, which lost 10 bases and 0 bases, there was a span of 12 bases. CDR3 length: 13 residues. Germline CDR1 is SNHLY and CDR2 is FYNNEI. CDR3 in DNA: TGTGCCATCTTCAGGGAGTACCAAGAGACCCAGTACTTC. It translates to CAIFREYQETQYF.

V is TRBV4-1 and J is TRBJ2-7, with D perhaps matching TRBD1 (6 bases). The CDR3 has 16 residues. V shed 3 bases and J shed 4 bases, with 19 bases lying between them. Germline CDR1 and CDR2: MGHRA and YSYEKL. CDR3 bases: TGCGCCAGCAGCCAGGAAAACAGGGTCAACACTTACGAGCAGTACTTC. It encodes CASSQENRVNTYEQYF.

The rearrangement uses TRBV7-6 and TRBJ1-3; 11 nucleotides align to TRBD1. CDR3 size: 16 residues. The germline V gene encodes CDR1 SGHVS and CDR2 FNYEAQ. Unmatched junction bases numbered 6, after V lost 4 bases and J lost 4 bases. The CDR3 here is CASSSARTGGGNTIYF. DNA for the CDR3: TGTGCCAGCAGCTCCGCACGGACAGGGGGCGGAAACACCATATATTTT.

V is TRBV2 and J is TRBJ2-5, with TRBD1 as a possible D gene (5 bases). CDR3 length: 14 residues. Germline values: CDR1 SNHLY, CDR2 FYNNEI. V was pared by 7 bases and J by 2 bases, with 14 bases between. The CDR3 nucleotides read TGTGCCAGCATCCTTGGGGCAGGGCAAGAGACCCAGTACTTC. Translation gives CASILGAGQETQYF.